The 27 T cell receptor beta chains below were found in one sample sequenced in a study of blood T cell repertoires in COVID-19. Repertoires were generated with immunoSEQ multiplex PCR, while TCRdb's copy carries only in-frame clones and drops some. The sample shows tens of thousands of clones, about 86% of them seen only once. Sequenced input: peripheral blood. The source is a human donor in a cohort sampled during active COVID-19.

This clone has a handful of counts. The gene calls are TRBV11-3 and TRBJ1-4; D gene uncertain. This CDR3 is 16 amino acids long. Trimming cost V 0 bases and J 4 bases, with 12 bases left between them. The germline gives CDR1 SGHNT, CDR2 YENEEA. CDR3 residues: CASSLDRSGHNEKLFF. The CDR3 bases are TGTGCCAGCAGCTTAGATCGGAGCGGCCATAATGAAAAACTGTTTTTT.

The chain combines TRBV11-2 with TRBJ2-3; 9 positions agree with TRBD1. V shed 5 bases, J shed 0 bases, and the junction held 9 bases outside the gene matches. Germline V gene lookup returns CDR1 SGHAT and CDR2 FQNNGV. The CDR3 length is 17 residues. The CDR3 DNA reads as TGTGCCAGCAGCATACCGGTTGGGACAGGGAGCACAGATACGCAGTATTTT. The encoded protein is CASSIPVGTGSTDTQYF.

The rearrangement uses TRBV10-1 and TRBJ2-4, with 7 nucleotides matching TRBD1. This CDR3 contains 16 residues. V shed 2 bases, J shed 2 bases, and the junction held 6 bases outside the gene matches. From germline, CDR1 is WNHNN and CDR2 SYGVQD (reference sequence). CDR3 amino acids: CASSEKRQGPKNIQYF. In nucleotides, the CDR3 is TGCGCCAGCAGTGAGAAAAGACAGGGTCCCAAAAACATTCAGTACTTC.

This rearrangement joins TRBV15 to TRBJ2-3; 9 bases are shared with TRBD2. The length of the CDR3 is 12 residues. The V and J ends lost 8 bases and 3 bases, in that order; junction bases with no gene match: 0. CDR1 is LNHNV, CDR2 YYDKDF, per germline (reference sequence). CDR3 nucleotides: TGTGCCACCGCGGGGGGGACAGATACGCAGTATTTT. It encodes CATAGGTDTQYF.

V and J are TRBV7-9 and TRBJ2-2, with a tentative D call TRBD2 (6 bases). This CDR3 comprises 15 residues. Trimming removed 2 bases from V and 5 bases from J, with 12 bases in between. From germline, CDR1 is SEHNR and CDR2 FQNEAQ (reference sequence). In DNA, the CDR3 is TGTGCCAGCAGCTTAACCGGGGGTCGGACCGGGGAGCTGTTTTTT. It yields the protein CASSLTGGRTGELFF.

This clone has a single count. The J gene is TRBJ1-2, the V gene TRBV6-1, with 9 bases fitting TRBD1. CDR3 size: 14 residues. J lost 4 bases, V lost 3 bases, and 3 bases had no gene match. Germline loops: CDR1 MNHNS, CDR2 SASEGT. CDR3 region: CASSETGGVYGYTF. DNA of the CDR3: TGTGCCAGCAGTGAGACAGGGGGTGTCTATGGCTACACCTTC.

The V call is TRBV5-6, the J call TRBJ1-6; the D gene is possibly TRBD1 (6 bases). The length of the CDR3 is 14 residues. Germline V gene data show CDR1 as SGHDT and CDR2 as YYEEEE. V shed 4 bases and J shed 7 bases, with 12 bases lying between them. This chain's CDR3 is CASSPGQKNSPLHF. Here the CDR3 DNA reads TGTGCCAGCAGCCCTGGACAGAAGAATTCACCCCTCCACTTT. Based on the CDR3 plus reference TRBV5-6 and TRBJ1-6, the full variable domain is DAGVTQSPTHLIKTRGQQVTLRCSPKSGHDTVSWYQQALGQGPQFIFQYYEEEERQRGNFPDRFSGHQFPNYSSELNVNALLLGDSALYLCASSPGQKNSPLHFGNGTRLTVT.

V and J are TRBV7-6 and TRBJ1-2; D gene uncertain. V lost 0 bases, J lost 7 bases, and 9 bases lay in between. Germline CDR1 is SGHVS and CDR2 is FNYEAQ. The CDR3 totals 13 residues. This CDR3 reads CASSLAPTGGYTF. The CDR3 DNA follows: TGTGCCAGCAGCTTAGCGCCCACGGGTGGCTACACCTTC.

This clone showed up just once. This chain links TRBV7-9 with TRBJ2-4; the match to TRBD1 covers 7 bases. The V and J ends lost 1 base and 0 bases, in that order; junction bases with no gene match: 3. Germline loops: CDR1 SEHNR, CDR2 FQNEAQ (reference sequence). The CDR3 loop spans 16 amino acids. The CDR3 loop reads CASSLVQGLAKNIQYF. CDR3 DNA: TGTGCCAGCAGCTTAGTACAGGGGCTAGCCAAAAACATTCAGTACTTC.

The gene calls are TRBV5-1 and TRBJ2-3; no clear D gene. The CDR3 extends over 14 amino acids. Germline V gene sequence: CDR1 SGHRS, CDR2 YFSETQ. Trimming removed 9 bases from V and 0 bases from J, with 14 bases in between. This CDR3 reads CATYPAESTDTQYF. The CDR3, as DNA: TGCGCCACCTATCCCGCGGAGAGCACAGATACGCAGTATTTT. The full variable domain, completed using reference TRBV5-1 and TRBJ2-3, is KAGVTQTPRYLIKTRGQQVTLSCSPISGHRSVSWYQQTPGQGLQFLFEYFSETQRNKGNFPGRFSGRQFSNSRSEMNVSTLELGDSALYLCATYPAESTDTQYFGPGTRLTVL.

The chain employs TRBV3-1 (or the pseudogene TRBV3-2) and TRBJ2-7, with TRBD2 matching over 7 bases. The CDR3 length is 12 residues. Trimming took 4 bases from V and 4 from J; bases not matched to a gene: 1. Germline V CDR1 and CDR2: LGHDT, YNNKEL (reference sequence). The DNA for the CDR3 is TGTGCCAGCAGCCGCGGGGGTTACGAGCAGTACTTC. It translates to CASSRGGYEQYF.

The V gene is TRBV6-5, the J gene TRBJ1-6; D unresolved. Trimming took 4 bases from V and 9 from J, leaving 13 bases between them. This CDR3 has 14 residues. The germline gives CDR1 MNHEY, CDR2 SVGAGI. CDR3 DNA sequence: TGTGCCAGCAGTTTTACGGAGGTAGTTTCACCCCTCCACTTT. Its translation: CASSFTEVVSPLHF.

In this sample, this clone turned up many times. V and J are TRBV10-3 and TRBJ2-7, with D perhaps TRBD2 (6 bases). Germline values: CDR1 ENHRY, CDR2 SYGVKD. Trimming removed 6 bases at V and 3 bases at J, with 6 bases between. CDR3 length: 11 residues. DNA for the CDR3: TGTGCCATCAGGGACTACTACGAGCAGTACTTC. Translating it yields CAIRDYYEQYF.

The gene calls are TRBV10-2 and TRBJ1-1; 7 bases fit TRBD1. The V gene end was trimmed by 4 bases and the J gene end by 1 base; junction bases not matched to a gene: 3. The germline CDR1 and CDR2 sequences are WSHSY and SAAADI. CDR3 length: 14 amino acids. CDR3 loop: CASSGQGQNTEAFF. The CDR3 DNA follows: TGCGCCAGCAGTGGACAGGGTCAGAACACTGAAGCTTTCTTT.

The rearrangement uses TRBV9 and TRBJ1-5; unclear D gene. Trimming shortened V by 3 bases and J by 2 bases, and 12 bases separated the two germline ends. Germline V CDR1 and CDR2: SGDLS, YYNGEE. The CDR3 sequence is 15 residues long. The CDR3 DNA sequence: TGTGCCAGCAGCGCCGGAACTACGGGCAATCAGCCCCAGCATTTT. The encoded protein is CASSAGTTGNQPQHF.

The rearrangement joins TRBV24-1 to TRBJ1-2; no firm D call. The CDR3 sequence is 15 residues long. CDR1 and CDR2 from the germline V gene are KGHDR and SFDVKD. Trimming took 4 bases from V and 4 from J, leaving 15 bases between them. CDR3 sequence (DNA): TGTGCCACCAGTGAGCCGGGTCGAGGGATCTATGGCTACACCTTC. This sequence encodes CATSEPGRGIYGYTF.

The gene calls are TRBV3-1 (or the pseudogene TRBV3-2) and TRBJ2-7; D might be TRBD1 (5 bases). The V gene's germline CDR1 is LGHDT and CDR2 YNNKEL (reference sequence). This CDR3 has 13 residues. V gave up 0 bases and J gave up 7 bases, with 10 bases separating them. The CDR3 DNA sequence: TGTGCCAGCAGCCAAGACAGGGTGTGGGAGCAGTACTTC. This codes for CASSQDRVWEQYF.

This clone was detected once. This chain joins TRBV10-3 and TRBJ2-3; 9 bases agree with TRBD2. Per germline, CDR1 ENHRY and CDR2 SYGVKD. The CDR3 consists of 15 residues. V was clipped by 7 bases and J by 5 bases; unmatched bases: 10. The CDR3 DNA reads TGTGCCATCACCGCCCGTGCGGGGGGGCAAGATACGCAGTATTTT. It encodes CAITARAGGQDTQYF.

The chain recombines TRBV5-1 with TRBJ1-6; perhaps TRBD1 as D (6 bases). In germline, CDR1 is SGHRS, CDR2 YFSETQ. Trimming removed 0 bases from V and 7 bases from J, with 11 bases in between. CDR3 length: 15 residues. CDR3 in amino acids: CASSLDRARNSPLHF. DNA for the CDR3: TGCGCCAGCAGCTTGGACAGGGCGAGGAATTCACCCCTCCACTTT.

The chain couples TRBV4-3 to TRBJ1-2; 10 nucleotides line up with TRBD1. The CDR3 contains 15 residues. V gave up 0 bases and J gave up 8 bases; unmatched junction bases: 6. CDR1 and CDR2 (germline): LGHNA, YSLEER. CDR3 region: CASSQDSGTGVGYTF. The CDR3 DNA reads as TGCGCCAGCAGCCAAGACTCGGGGACAGGGGTCGGCTACACCTTC.

The V call is TRBV11-3, the J call TRBJ2-7, with D possibly being TRBD1 (6 bases). The CDR3 is 15 amino acids. Trimming cost V 8 bases and J 1 base, with 18 bases left between them. Germline lookup yields CDR1 SGHNT and CDR2 YENEEA. CDR3 coding DNA: TGTGCCAGCCTCGATCGGCAGGGACAATCCTACGAGCAGTACTTC. This encodes CASLDRQGQSYEQYF.

V is TRBV7-3 and J is TRBJ2-7; D unclear. Germline-derived CDR1 and CDR2 are SGHTA and FQGTGA. This CDR3 region has 14 residues. The V end lost 2 bases, the J end lost 6 bases, and 14 bases lay between the germline ends. The CDR3 DNA sequence: TGTGCCAGCAGCTTAGAGCCAGGATTGGGCGAGCAGTACTTC. Translating it yields CASSLEPGLGEQYF. The full variable domain, completed using reference TRBV7-3 and TRBJ2-7, is GAGVSQTPSNKVTEKGKYVELRCDPISGHTALYWYRQSLGQGPEFLIYFQGTGAADDSGLPNDRFFAVRPEGSVSTLKIQRTERGDSAVYLCASSLEPGLGEQYFGPGTRLTVT.

This clone occurred once. The rearrangement links TRBV7-8 to TRBJ2-5; TRBD2 might be the D (6 bases). This CDR3 comprises 15 residues. CDR1 is SGHVS, CDR2 FQNEAQ, per germline. Trimming removed 6 bases from V and 2 bases from J, with 16 bases in between. CDR3 coding DNA: TGTGCCAGCAGATCCGGAGGACTATCACAAGAGACCCAGTACTTC. This translates into CASRSGGLSQETQYF.

This chain connects TRBV27 to TRBJ2-1; 13 bases match TRBD2. Trimming cost V 8 bases and J 6 bases; bases outside gene matches: 1. CDR3 length: 13 amino acids. Germline V gives CDR1 MNHEY, CDR2 SMNVEV (reference sequence). For the CDR3, the DNA is TGTGCCAGCGGGACTAGCGGGGTCAATGAGCAGTTCTTC. Protein: CASGTSGVNEQFF.

This sequence joins TRBV7-2 and TRBJ1-6; D is ambiguous. CDR3 length equals 13 residues. Germline CDR1 is SGHTA and CDR2 is FQGNSA. Trimming left V 4 bases short and J 7 bases short, with 8 bases between. This CDR3 reads CASSSSGNSPLHF. CDR3 DNA: TGTGCCAGCAGCTCATCTGGCAATTCACCCCTCCACTTT.

The chain couples TRBV5-4 to TRBJ1-3; 9 bases are shared with TRBD1. Germline assignment: CDR1 SGHNT and CDR2 YYREEE (reference sequence). The CDR3 has 17 residues. The trim removed 0 bases at V and 0 bases at J, leaving 4 bases unmatched. The CDR3 here is CASSLGTGVGSGNTIYF. The CDR3 DNA is TGTGCCAGCAGCTTGGGGACAGGGGTCGGCTCTGGAAACACCATATATTTT.

This rearrangement joins TRBV7-9 to TRBJ2-5; D ambiguous. The CDR3 totals 13 residues. The V gene lost 1 base and the J gene lost 5 bases, with 8 bases spanning the gap. The V gene's germline CDR1 is SEHNR and CDR2 FQNEAQ (reference sequence). CDR3 sequence: CASSLETRETQYF. The CDR3, as DNA: TGTGCCAGCAGCTTAGAAACACGTGAGACCCAGTACTTC.